Shown below are 2 T cell receptor beta chains from a single sample sequenced in a study of shared clonotypes between healthy human individuals. TCRdb's copy holds only in-frame clones and misses some; the assay was immunoSEQ multiplex PCR. The sample has over 400,000 clones, 60% to 80% seen once. Source material: PBMCs. The receptors stem from a middle-aged woman in good health. Some clones in this sample may be carry-over from other donors' samples.

This rearrangement joins TRBV2 to TRBJ2-1; the D is unclear. V lost 6 bases and J 9 bases, leaving 9 bases between the germline ends. The CDR3 runs 11 residues. From germline, CDR1 is SNHLY and CDR2 FYNNEI. DNA for the CDR3: TGTGCCAGCAGGCCCACGGGTGAGCAGTTCTTC. This codes for CASRPTGEQFF.

The V call is TRBV27, the J call TRBJ1-2; the D is unclear. V lost 3 bases and J lost 6, with 11 bases in between. The CDR3 consists of 13 residues. Looked up from germline, CDR1 is MNHEY and CDR2 is SMNVEV (reference sequence). In DNA form, the CDR3 reads TGTGCCAGCAGTTTTTCCCGAAGGGATGGCTACACCTTC. It is translated as CASSFSRRDGYTF.